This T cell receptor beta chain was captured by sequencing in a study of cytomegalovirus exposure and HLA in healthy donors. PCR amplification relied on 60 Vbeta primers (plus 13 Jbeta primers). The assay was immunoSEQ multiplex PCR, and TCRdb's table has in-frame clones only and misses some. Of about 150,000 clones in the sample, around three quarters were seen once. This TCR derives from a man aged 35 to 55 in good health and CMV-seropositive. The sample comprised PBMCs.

CDR3: CASSPGQGYNEQFF. CDR3 bases: TGTGCCAGCAGTCCGGGACAGGGATACAATGAGCAGTTCTTC. The chain combines TRBV6-1 with TRBJ2-1; 9 bases are a match to TRBD1. This CDR3 region has 14 residues. The junction had 3 bases not matched to a gene; V was cut back by 5 bases and J by 4 bases. Germline CDR1 reads MNHNS; CDR2 reads SASEGT.